The clone carrying this T cell receptor beta chain was observed at least ten times. TCR beta CDR3 amplification used RNA transcripts. HTBI primers primed a first-round RT-PCR, and a second-round multiplex PCR followed. TCRdb re-called the multiplex PCR reads through MiXCR, storing one row per CDR3 protein. The sample has under 250,000 distinct CDR3 sequences, around 28% seen once. The data stem from a study of Graves' ophthalmopathy and Graves' hyperthyroidism. Study as a whole: Peripheral blood was gathered at first diagnosis, ahead of any treatment whatsoever.

The V gene end was trimmed by 2 bases and the J gene end by 2 bases; junction bases not matched to a gene: 8. Germline V gives CDR1 SGHRS, CDR2 YFSETQ. CDR3 length equals 16 residues. The sample was peripheral blood. The receptor's source is a man aged 45-60 years with Graves' ophthalmopathy. The gene calls are TRBV5-1 and TRBJ2-7; 9 bases are a match to TRBD1. CDR3 amino acids: CASSFPPGQGPYEQYF. The CDR3 region has the DNA TGCGCCAGCAGCTTTCCCCCGGGACAGGGACCCTACGAGCAGTACTTC.